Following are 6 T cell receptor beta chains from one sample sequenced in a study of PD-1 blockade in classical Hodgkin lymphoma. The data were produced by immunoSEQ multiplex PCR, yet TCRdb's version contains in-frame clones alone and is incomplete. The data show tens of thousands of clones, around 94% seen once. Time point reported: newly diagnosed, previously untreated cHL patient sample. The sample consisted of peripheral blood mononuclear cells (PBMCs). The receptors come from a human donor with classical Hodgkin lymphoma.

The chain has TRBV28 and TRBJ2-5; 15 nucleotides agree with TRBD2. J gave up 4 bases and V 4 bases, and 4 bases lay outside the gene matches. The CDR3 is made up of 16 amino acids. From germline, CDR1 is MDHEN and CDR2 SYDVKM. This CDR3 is CASSWTSGGAGETQYF. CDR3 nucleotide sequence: TGTGCCAGCAGTTGGACTAGCGGGGGGGCAGGAGAGACCCAGTACTTC.

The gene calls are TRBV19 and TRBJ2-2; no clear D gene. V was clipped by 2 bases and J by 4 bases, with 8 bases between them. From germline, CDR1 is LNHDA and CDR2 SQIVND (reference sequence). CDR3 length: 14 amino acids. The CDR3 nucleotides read TGTGCCAGTAGTATAAAACAGTTCACCGGGGAGCTGTTTTTT. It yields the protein CASSIKQFTGELFF.

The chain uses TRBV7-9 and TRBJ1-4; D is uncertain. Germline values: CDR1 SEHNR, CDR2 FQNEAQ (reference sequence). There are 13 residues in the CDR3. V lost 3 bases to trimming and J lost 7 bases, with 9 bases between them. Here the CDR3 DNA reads TGTGCCAGCAGCTTTTTCTCAGGTGAAAAACTGTTTTTT. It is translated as CASSFFSGEKLFF.

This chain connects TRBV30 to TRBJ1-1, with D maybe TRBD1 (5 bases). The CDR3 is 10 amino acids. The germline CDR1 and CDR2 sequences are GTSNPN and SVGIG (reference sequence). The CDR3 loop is CASGTVEAFF. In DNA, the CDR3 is TGTGCATCGGGGACGGTTGAAGCTTTCTTT.

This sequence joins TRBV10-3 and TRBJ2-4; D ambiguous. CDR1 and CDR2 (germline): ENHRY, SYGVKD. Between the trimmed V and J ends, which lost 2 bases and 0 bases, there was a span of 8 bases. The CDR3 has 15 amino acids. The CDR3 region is CAISEELLAKNIQYF. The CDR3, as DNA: TGTGCCATCAGTGAGGAGCTACTAGCCAAAAACATTCAGTACTTC.

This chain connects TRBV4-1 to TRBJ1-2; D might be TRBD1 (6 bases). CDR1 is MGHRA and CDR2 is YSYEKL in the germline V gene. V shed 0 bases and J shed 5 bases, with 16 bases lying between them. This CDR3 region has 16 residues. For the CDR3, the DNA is TGCGCCAGCAGCCAAGATATGAGGGGGGCTAGTTATGGCTACACCTTC. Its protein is CASSQDMRGASYGYTF.